Included here is one T cell receptor (beta chain) sequence, with context. This entry comes from a study of blood T cell repertoires in COVID-19. Overall study: The samples span acute and convalescent COVID-19 from the United States, Italy and Spain. T cells, B-cell-depleted T cells, or PBMCs provided the cDNA or gDNA that served as material.

CDR3 length equals 17 residues. V was clipped by 0 bases and J by 0 bases, with 15 bases between them. Germline CDR1 MNHNS, CDR2 SASEGT. Participant age was 18 to 89 years, and participants resided in 25 or so US areas. The assay was immunoSEQ multiplex PCR, and TCRdb's table has in-frame clones only and misses some. The sample has about 270,000 clones, roughly 85% seen once; the top ten hold over 7.5%. This sequence was found in a woman between 45 and 60 years old with acute COVID-19. The sample taken for sequencing was PBMCs or T cells enriched from blood (not recorded which). The chain links TRBV6-1 to TRBJ2-7; D unresolved. The CDR3 coding sequence is TGTGCCAGCAGTGAAGCGCTTTCTTTTATCAGCTCCTACGAGCAGTACTTC. Translation gives CASSEALSFISSYEQYF.